This T cell receptor (beta chain) is drawn from a study of glioma-infiltrating T cells after dendritic cell vaccination. Study results and caveats: The cohort had few patients with full blood and tumor sets.

V was shortened by 2 bases and J by 7 bases, with 20 bases between the two germline ends. The CDR3 spans 16 residues. Germline-derived CDR1 and CDR2 are ENHRY and SYGVKD. Comment on this clone: As yet, its antigen is unknown.

The primer mix had 60 V beta and 13 J beta primers. Here immunoSEQ multiplex PCR was the method, and the copy in TCRdb shows in-frame clones only, minus some. This table has around 73,000 clones, roughly four fifths appearing once. The sequencing used blood, collected before dendritic cell vaccination. The TCR was taken from a human donor with glioblastoma. The V call is TRBV10-3, the J call TRBJ1-2; no definite D call. CDR3 amino acids: CAISEPHTGAWIGYTF. DNA of the CDR3: TGTGCCATCAGTGAGCCTCACACGGGTGCCTGGATTGGCTACACCTTC.